This T cell receptor beta chain was identified during a study of neurological immune-mediated disorders (dated by TCRdb to the late 2010s). Concerning the study at large: The study compared peripheral blood TCR-beta repertoires of HTLV-I-associated myelopathy (HAM/TSP) patients, multiple sclerosis patients and healthy controls using UMI-based sequencing. The approximately 110 TCR-beta libraries covered PBMC samples along with longitudinal samples, technical triplicates, and paired sorted CD4+ and CD8+ T-cell subsets. Each longitudinal HAM/TSP and healthy donor was sampled at 3 time-points spaced at 3-40 month intervals. Of the approximately 66 subjects in the cohort, about 14 were HAM/TSP patients, around 34 were multiple sclerosis patients, and 20 were healthy controls. Points the paper makes about the study in general: Expanded clones from different subjects shared no identical CDR3 amino acid sequences, which suggests that TCR-beta repertoires were private in all groups. TCR clonal expansion was greatest in HAM/TSP patients and smallest in MS patients, who ranked below even healthy controls.

As for this clonotype: Its specific antigen is unknown. This may stem from a read error, because a much larger clone lies one nucleotide away.

cDNA synthesis used template-switch 5'RACE with a primer carrying a 10-nucleotide random unique molecular identifier tagging each TCR transcript. Every sequencing run covered 15-18 subjects and yielded more than 170 million TCR-beta sequences. Total RNA was extracted with the RNeasy kit. The KAPA Real-time Library Amplification kit was used to amplify TCR-beta VDJ regions with primers targeting the TCR constant region and the 5'RACE anchor. A first PCR added sample indexes and Illumina adaptors, and a second PCR then raised library yield. After Ampure bead purification, the TCR product of roughly 650 bp was size-selected on a 2% E-gel SizeSelection system. Before pooling, libraries had their quality checked on a Bioanalyzer, their concentration measured with Qubit, and their quantity determined with the Kapa Library Quantification kit. An Illumina HiSeq 2500 was used to sequence the libraries paired-end at 2 x 150 bp. To increase sequence diversity, about 25-31% phiX was spiked into each library pool. From the authors' description of their analysis: Quality-filtered reads were processed with the UMI-based MiGEC pipeline, and over 85% of raw TCR sequences were removed by the MiGEC pipeline during error correction. IMGT germline references were used for alignment of VDJ genes, and clonotypes were defined by a unique CDR3 amino acid sequence together with V-J genes. Clonal expansion, Shannon diversity and CDR3 relatedness were evaluated with VDJtools (CalcPairwiseDistances, ClusterSamples), while phylogenetic trees were built in CLCbio workbench. Clones with at least 8 unique UMIs were defined as expanded, with this threshold being based on coefficient-of-variation modelling across technical triplicates. TCRdb itself trimmed the public reads at Q25 with fastp, ran MiXCR and retained productive beta chains. Rows with one shared CDR3 protein collapse into an entry with the most common genes and DNA. TCRdb's processing, not the authors' own work, is the source of the V and J calls. The sample data list about 45,000 distinct CDR3 sequences, and 13% of these were observed just once. The ten largest make up 11% of the sample.

CDR1 SQVTM and CDR2 ANQGSEA are derived from the germline V gene. Inclusive of the bounding cysteine and phenylalanine, the CDR3 is 14 residues long. Only the CDR3 DNA is retained, 42 bases long and in frame from the first base. At the junction V is shortened by 3 bases and J by 3 bases, with 15 bases in between. Per the publication, the time point label means: longitudinal time-point 3. The healthy controls were volunteers from a blood bank in Maryland, USA. Libraries from unsorted PBMCs were made from 2 million PBMCs kept in RNAlater at -80 degrees C until RNA extraction. Peripheral blood was subjected to Ficoll-Hypaque density gradient centrifugation to isolate PBMCs, which were then cryopreserved in liquid nitrogen.

Recombination linked TRBV29-1 to TRBJ2-7, with no reliable assignment of the D segment. Sequences were obtained from PBMCs. This TCR was sampled from a young man in good health. The DNA is TGCAGCGTTGACTGGCCTTGGGGAAGCTACGAGCAGTACTTC. Translated, it reads CSVDWPWGSYEQYF.